This T cell receptor (beta chain) appears in the sequencing data of a study of cytomegalovirus exposure and HLA in healthy donors. Whole-study findings and limits: It was in a later analysis that TCR association rates were seen to vary by HLA locus, highest for DRB1 and lowest for HLA-C.

Losses at the gene ends were 2 bases for V and 4 bases for J; bases not matched to a gene: 9. The germline V gene encodes CDR1 LNHDA and CDR2 SQIVND (reference sequence). The CDR3 runs to 17 residues. In regard to this clone: The antigen is unknown.

Amplification used 60 Vbeta primers and 13 Jbeta primers. Sequencing used immunoSEQ multiplex PCR; TCRdb keeps in-frame clones, though not all of them. The repertoire consists of some 130,000 clones, with around 80% occurring once and the leading ten covering about 4.9%. This clonotype was obtained from a man aged 25-45 years in good health. The chain employs TRBV19 and TRBJ2-3, with 10 bases aligning to TRBD2. Sequenced material: PBMCs. The CDR3 bases are TGTGCCAGTAGTATAAGAGGACTAGCGGAGAACCCAGATACGCAGTATTTT. As protein: CASSIRGLAENPDTQYF.